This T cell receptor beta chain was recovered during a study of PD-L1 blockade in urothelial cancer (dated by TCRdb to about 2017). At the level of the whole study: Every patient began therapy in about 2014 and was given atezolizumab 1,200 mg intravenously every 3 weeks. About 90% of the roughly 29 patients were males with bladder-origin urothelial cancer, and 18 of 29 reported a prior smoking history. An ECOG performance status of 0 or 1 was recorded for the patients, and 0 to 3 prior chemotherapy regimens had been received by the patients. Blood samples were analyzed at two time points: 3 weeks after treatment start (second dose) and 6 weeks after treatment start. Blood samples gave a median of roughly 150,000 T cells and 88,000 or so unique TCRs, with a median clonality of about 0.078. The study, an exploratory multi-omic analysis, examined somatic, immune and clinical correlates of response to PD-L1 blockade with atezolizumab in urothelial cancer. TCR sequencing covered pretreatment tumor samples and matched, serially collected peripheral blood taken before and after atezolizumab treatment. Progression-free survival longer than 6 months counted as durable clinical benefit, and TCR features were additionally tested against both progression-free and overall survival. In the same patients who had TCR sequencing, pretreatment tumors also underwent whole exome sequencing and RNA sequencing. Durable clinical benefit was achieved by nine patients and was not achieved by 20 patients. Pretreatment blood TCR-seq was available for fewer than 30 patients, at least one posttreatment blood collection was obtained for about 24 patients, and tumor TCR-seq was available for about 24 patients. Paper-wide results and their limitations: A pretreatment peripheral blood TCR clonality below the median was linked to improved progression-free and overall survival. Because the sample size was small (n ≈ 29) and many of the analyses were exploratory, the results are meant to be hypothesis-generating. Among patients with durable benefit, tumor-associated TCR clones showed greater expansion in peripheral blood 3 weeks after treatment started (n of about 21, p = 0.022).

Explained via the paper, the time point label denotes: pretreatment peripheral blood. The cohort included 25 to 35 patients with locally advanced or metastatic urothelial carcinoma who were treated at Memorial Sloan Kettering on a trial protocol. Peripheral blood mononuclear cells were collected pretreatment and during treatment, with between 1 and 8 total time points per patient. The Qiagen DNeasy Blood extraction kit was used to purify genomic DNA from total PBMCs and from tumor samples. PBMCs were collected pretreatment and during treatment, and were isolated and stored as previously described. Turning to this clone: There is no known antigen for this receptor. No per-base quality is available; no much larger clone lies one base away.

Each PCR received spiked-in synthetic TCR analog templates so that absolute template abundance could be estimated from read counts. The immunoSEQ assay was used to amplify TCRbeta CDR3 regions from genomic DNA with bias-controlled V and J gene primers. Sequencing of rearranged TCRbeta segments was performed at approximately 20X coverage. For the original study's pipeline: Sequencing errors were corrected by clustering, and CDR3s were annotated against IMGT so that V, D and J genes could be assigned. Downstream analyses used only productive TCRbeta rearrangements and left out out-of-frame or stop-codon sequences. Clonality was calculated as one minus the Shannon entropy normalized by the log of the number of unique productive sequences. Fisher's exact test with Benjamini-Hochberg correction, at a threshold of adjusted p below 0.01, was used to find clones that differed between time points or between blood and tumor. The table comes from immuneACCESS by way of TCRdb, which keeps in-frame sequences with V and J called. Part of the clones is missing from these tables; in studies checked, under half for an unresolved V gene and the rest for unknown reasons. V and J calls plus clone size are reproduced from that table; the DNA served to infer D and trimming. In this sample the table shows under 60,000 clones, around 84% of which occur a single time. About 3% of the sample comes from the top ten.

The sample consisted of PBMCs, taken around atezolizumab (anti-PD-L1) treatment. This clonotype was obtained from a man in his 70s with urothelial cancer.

The CDR3 region has the sequence CASNPRGTSGSANTGELFF. The base sequence is TGTGCCAGTAACCCAAGGGGGACTAGCGGGAGTGCGAACACCGGGGAGCTGTTTTTT. Recombination joined TRBV19 with TRBJ2-2; 14 bases in the junction line up with TRBD2. The CDR3, cysteine through phenylalanine, is 19 amino acids long. CDR3 DNA is the only sequence kept; it has 57 bases, read in frame from the first base. Compared with germline, V lacks 7 bases and J lacks 0 bases; bases without a gene match: 10. From a lookup of the germline V gene (reference sequence), CDR1 and CDR2 are LNHDA and SQIVND.